Below, one TCR beta chain is given with its context. What it binds is not known. Making TCR cDNA involved 5'RACE template switching, which added UMIs and a universal primer site. TCRdb independently ran MiXCR on the 5' RACE reads; one entry per CDR3 protein. The sample lists a few hundred thousand distinct CDR3 sequences; roughly 9% were seen once. This record comes from a study of T cells after yellow fever vaccination. Study-wide findings and caveats: A secondary response was less intense yet reached its peak sooner, at day 5 versus 15. Contaminants from the bulk population, in the form of abundant clonotypes, could be found in FACS-sorted repertoires. Post-booster reappearance was seen for most primary-vaccination clones (around 96% CD4, around 90% CD8).

CDR1 MNHNY and CDR2 SVGAGI come from the germline V gene (reference sequence). The CDR3 is made up of 18 amino acids. V dropped 5 bases and J dropped 9; count of bases not matched to a gene: 18. This sequence joins TRBV6-6 and TRBJ1-6; 8 nucleotides line up with TRBD1. Material: CD4+ T cells sorted from PBMCs, obtained 5 days after the yellow fever booster vaccination. The sequence came from a man between 18 and 35 years old who received the YFV17D yellow fever vaccine. CDR3 sequence reads: CASSQLGTGRTRTSPLHF. For the CDR3, the DNA is TGTGCCAGCAGTCAACTCGGGACAGGACGGACACGGACTTCACCCCTCCACTTT.